The T cell receptor (beta chain) described here comes from a study of T cell responses to AZD1222 COVID-19 vaccine. Whole-study findings and limits: As reported, nearly half of all spike-specific TCRs target variant regions that are unmutated. Repertoires were sampled only after the peak T cell response. The sample set comprised mostly white British donors with more females, and clonal diversity was possibly underestimated. The study found vaccine-associated CD4 TCRs spanning spike, dominant at 160-218 and 743-854.

V lost 8 bases and J lost 5; bases outside the gene matches: 8. The CDR3 is 14 amino acids. Germline CDR1 is LNHNV and CDR2 is YYDKDF (reference sequence). On this clone itself: The antigen remains undetermined.

The method was immunoSEQ multiplex PCR; TCRdb's version includes in-frame clones alone and lacks a portion of them. Found here are 150,000 to 180,000 clones, 70% to 90% of them singletons; the top ten hold 5% to 6%. The material sequenced was peripheral blood, taken on day 0 of MenACWY control vaccination. V and J are TRBV15 and TRBJ1-4, with 7 positions matching TRBD1. This TCR derives from an adult in good health. The CDR3: CATGTRTGNEKLFF. For the CDR3, the DNA is TGTGCCACCGGAACACGGACAGGAAATGAAAAACTGTTTTTT. Supplemented by reference TRBV15 and TRBJ1-4, the full variable domain reads DAMVIQNPRYQVTQFGKPVTLSCSQTLNHNVMYWYQQKSSQAPKLLFHYYDKDFNNEADTPDNFQSRRPNTSFCFLDIRSPGLGDTAMYLCATGTRTGNEKLFFGSGTQLSVL.